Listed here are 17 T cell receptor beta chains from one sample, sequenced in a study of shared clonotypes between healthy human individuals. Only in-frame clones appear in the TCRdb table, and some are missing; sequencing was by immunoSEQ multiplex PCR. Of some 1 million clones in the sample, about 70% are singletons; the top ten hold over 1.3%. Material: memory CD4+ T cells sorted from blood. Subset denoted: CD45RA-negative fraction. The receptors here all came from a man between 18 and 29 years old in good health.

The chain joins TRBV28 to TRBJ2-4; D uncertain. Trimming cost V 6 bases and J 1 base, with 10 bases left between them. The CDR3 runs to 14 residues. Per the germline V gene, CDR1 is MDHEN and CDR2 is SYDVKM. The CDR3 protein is CASSLLGAKNIQYF. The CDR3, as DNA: TGTGCCAGCAGCCTCCTGGGGGCCAAAAACATTCAGTACTTC.

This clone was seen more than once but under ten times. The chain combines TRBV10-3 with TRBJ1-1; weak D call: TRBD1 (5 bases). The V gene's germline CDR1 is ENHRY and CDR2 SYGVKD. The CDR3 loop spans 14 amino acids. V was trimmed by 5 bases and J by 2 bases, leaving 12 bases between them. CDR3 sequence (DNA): TGTGCCATCAGTACGCAGGGACTTAACACTGAAGCTTTCTTT. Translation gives CAISTQGLNTEAFF.

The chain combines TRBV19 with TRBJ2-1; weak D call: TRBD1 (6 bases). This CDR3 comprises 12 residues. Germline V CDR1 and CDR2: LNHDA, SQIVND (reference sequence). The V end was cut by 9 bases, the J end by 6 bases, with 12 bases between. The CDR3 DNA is TGTGCCAGCGCCGAACAGGGCAATGAGCAGTTCTTC. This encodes CASAEQGNEQFF.

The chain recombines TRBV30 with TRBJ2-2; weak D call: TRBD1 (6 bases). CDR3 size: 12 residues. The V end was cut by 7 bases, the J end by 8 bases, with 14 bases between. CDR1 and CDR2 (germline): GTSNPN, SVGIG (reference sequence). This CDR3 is CASGQLMGELFF. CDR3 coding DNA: TGTGCCTCCGGACAGTTGATGGGGGAGCTGTTTTTT.

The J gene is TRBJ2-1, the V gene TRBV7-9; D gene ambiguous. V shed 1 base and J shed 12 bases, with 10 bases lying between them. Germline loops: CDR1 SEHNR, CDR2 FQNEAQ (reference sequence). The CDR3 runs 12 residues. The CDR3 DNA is TGTGCCAGCAGCTTAGATTCTATCAGGCAGTTCTTC. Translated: CASSLDSIRQFF.

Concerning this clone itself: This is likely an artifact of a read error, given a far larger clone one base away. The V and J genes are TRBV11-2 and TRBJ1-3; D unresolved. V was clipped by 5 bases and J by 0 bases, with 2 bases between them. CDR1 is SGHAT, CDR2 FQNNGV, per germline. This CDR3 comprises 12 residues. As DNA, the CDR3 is TGTGCCAGCAGCAACTCTGGAAACACCATATATTTT. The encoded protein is CASSNSGNTIYF.

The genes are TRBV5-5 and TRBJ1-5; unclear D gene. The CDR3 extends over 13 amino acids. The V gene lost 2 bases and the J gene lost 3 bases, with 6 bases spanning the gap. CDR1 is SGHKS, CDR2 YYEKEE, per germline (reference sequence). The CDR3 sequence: CASSFTDNQPQHF. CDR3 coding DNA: TGTGCCAGCAGCTTCACAGACAATCAGCCCCAGCATTTT.

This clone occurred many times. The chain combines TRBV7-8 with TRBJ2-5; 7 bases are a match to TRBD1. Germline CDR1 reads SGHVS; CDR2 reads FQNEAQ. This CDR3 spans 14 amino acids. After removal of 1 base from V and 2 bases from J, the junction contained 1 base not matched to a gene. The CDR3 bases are TGTGCCAGCAGCTTAGGCAGGGGGCAAGAGACCCAGTACTTC. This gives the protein CASSLGRGQETQYF.

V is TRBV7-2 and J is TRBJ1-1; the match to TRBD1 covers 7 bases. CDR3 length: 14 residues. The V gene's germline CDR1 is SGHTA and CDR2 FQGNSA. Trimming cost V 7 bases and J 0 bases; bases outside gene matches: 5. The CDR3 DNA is TGTGCCAGCACCTTCGACAGGGTGAACACTGAAGCTTTCTTT. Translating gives CASTFDRVNTEAFF.

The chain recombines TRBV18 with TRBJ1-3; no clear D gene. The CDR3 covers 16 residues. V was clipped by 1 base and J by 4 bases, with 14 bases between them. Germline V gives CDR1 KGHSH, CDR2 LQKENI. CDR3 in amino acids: CASSPLFPGAGNTIYF. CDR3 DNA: TGTGCCAGCTCACCACTTTTCCCGGGCGCCGGAAACACCATATATTTT.

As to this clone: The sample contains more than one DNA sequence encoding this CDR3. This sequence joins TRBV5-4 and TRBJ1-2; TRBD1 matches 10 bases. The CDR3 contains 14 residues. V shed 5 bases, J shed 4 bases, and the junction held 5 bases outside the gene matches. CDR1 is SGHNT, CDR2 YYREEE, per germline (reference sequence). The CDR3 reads CASRPDRGPYGYTF. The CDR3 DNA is TGTGCCAGCAGACCAGACAGGGGGCCCTATGGCTACACCTTC.

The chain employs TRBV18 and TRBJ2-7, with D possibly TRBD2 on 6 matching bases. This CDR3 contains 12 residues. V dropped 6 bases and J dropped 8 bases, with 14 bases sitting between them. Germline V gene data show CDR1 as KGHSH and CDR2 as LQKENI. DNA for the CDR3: TGTGCCAGCTCTGAGAACCGGGAGAAGCAGTACTTC. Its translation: CASSENREKQYF.

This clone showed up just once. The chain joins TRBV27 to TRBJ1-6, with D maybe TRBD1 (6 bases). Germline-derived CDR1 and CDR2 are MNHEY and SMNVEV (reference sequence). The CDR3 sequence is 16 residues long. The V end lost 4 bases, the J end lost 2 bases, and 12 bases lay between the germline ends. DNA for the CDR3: TGTGCCAGCAGTTCCCTGGGGGGCCCCTATAATTCACCCCTCCACTTT. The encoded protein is CASSSLGGPYNSPLHF.

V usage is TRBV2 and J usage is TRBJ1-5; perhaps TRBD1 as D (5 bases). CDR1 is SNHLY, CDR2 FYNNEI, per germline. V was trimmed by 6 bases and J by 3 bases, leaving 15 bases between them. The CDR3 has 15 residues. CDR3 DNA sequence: TGTGCCAGCAGGCAAAAGAGACAGCCCAATCAGCCCCAGCATTTT. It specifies CASRQKRQPNQPQHF.

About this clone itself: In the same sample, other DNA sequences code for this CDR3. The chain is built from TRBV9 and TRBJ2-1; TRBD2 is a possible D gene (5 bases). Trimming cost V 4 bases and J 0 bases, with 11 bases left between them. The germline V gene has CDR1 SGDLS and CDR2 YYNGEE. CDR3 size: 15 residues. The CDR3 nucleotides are TGTGCCAGCAGCCCTCGGGAACGCTCCTACAATGAGCAGTTCTTC. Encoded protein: CASSPRERSYNEQFF.

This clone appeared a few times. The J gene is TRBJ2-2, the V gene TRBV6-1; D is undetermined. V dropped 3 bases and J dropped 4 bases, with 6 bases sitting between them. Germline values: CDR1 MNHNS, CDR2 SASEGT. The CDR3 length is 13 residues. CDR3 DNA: TGTGCCAGCAGTGAGCGTCCCACCGGGGAGCTGTTTTTT. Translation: CASSERPTGELFF.

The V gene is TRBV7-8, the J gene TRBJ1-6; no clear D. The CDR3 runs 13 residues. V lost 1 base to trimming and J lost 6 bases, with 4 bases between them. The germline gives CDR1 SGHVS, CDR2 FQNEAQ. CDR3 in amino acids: CASSLDLNSPLHF. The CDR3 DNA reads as TGTGCCAGCAGCTTAGATCTTAATTCACCCCTCCACTTT.